These T cell receptor beta chains were read from a single sample in a study of graft-versus-host responses after intestinal transplantation. Method: immunoSEQ multiplex PCR; TCRdb's copy keeps in-frame clones and lacks some. In the table there are 50,000 to 60,000 clones, about nine tenths of which are singletons. What these receptors recognize is not known. Material: unstimulated CD4+ T cells sorted from spleen or lymph node cells, obtained before transplant. These receptor sequences come from a human donor who was the organ donor for an intestinal transplant. The CDR3 runs from the conserved cysteine through the conserved F or W. A D gene is named only where the DNA matches it firmly. Some rows mark clone size as missing; the rest say once, few, many or name a class of expanded clone.

j_call | v_call | clone_size | d_call | cdr3_aa | cdr3_nt
TRBJ2-7 | TRBV11-2 | once | TRBD2 | CASSLGLYWREKPSYEQYF | TGTGCCAGCAGCTTGGGTCTTTACTGGCGGGAGAAGCCGTCCTACGAGCAGTACTTC
TRBJ2-4 | TRBV4-2 | NA | TRBD1 | CASSATGDIQYF | TGTGCCAGCAGCGCTACAGGGGACATTCAGTACTTC
TRBJ2-1 | TRBV5-1 | NA | TRBD1 | CASSPGTVFYNEQFF | TGCGCCAGCAGCCCCGGGACAGTTTTTTACAATGAGCAGTTCTTC
TRBJ2-2 | TRBV10-3 | NA | TRBD2 | CAIPTSNSNTGELFF | TGTGCCATCCCGACTAGCAACTCGAACACCGGGGAGCTGTTTTTT
TRBJ2-1 | TRBV4-2 | NA | NA | CASSLFGLPPNEQFF | TGTGCCAGCAGCCTCTTCGGACTACCTCCCAATGAGCAGTTCTTC
TRBJ2-7 | TRBV6-6 | NA | TRBD1 | CASSTRTGISYEQYF | TGTGCCAGCAGTACTCGGACAGGTATCTCCTACGAGCAGTACTTC
TRBJ1-2 | TRBV27 | NA | NA | CASSDYAGVLGYTF | TGTGCCAGCAGTGACTACGCAGGGGTTCTTGGCTACACCTTC
TRBJ1-1 | TRBV6-5 | NA | TRBD1 | CASSYSTGGAKTEAFF | TGTGCCAGCAGCTACTCCACAGGGGGCGCAAAGACTGAAGCTTTCTTT
TRBJ1-5 | TRBV28 | NA | TRBD1 | CASSFGQERIQPQHF | TGTGCCAGCAGTTTCGGACAGGAAAGAATTCAGCCCCAGCATTTT
TRBJ2-1 | TRBV4-1 | NA | NA | CASSQVQEGMNEQFF | TGCGCCAGCAGCCAAGTGCAGGAGGGTATGAATGAGCAGTTCTTC
TRBJ2-3 | TRBV30 | NA | TRBD1 | CAWTDRSTDTQYF | TGTGCCTGGACGGACAGGAGTACAGATACGCAGTATTTT
TRBJ2-7 | TRBV28 | NA | NA | CASGAEQYF | TGTGCCAGTGGAGCCGAGCAGTACTTC
TRBJ2-4 | TRBV4-3 | NA | NA | CASSQGGAKNIQYF | TGCGCCAGCAGCCAAGGGGGAGCCAAAAACATTCAGTACTTC
TRBJ2-3 | TRBV5-1 | NA | NA | CASKWRTGDTQYF | TGCGCCAGCAAGTGGCGAACGGGAGATACGCAGTATTTT
TRBJ1-1 | TRBV9 | NA | NA | CASSVAGSGTAFF | TGTGCCAGCAGCGTAGCAGGGTCGGGAACAGCTTTCTTT
TRBJ2-7 | TRBV9 | NA | NA | CASSAGPTYEQYF | TGTGCCAGCAGCGCGGGACCGACTTACGAGCAGTACTTC
TRBJ1-1 | TRBV5-4 | NA | TRBD1 | CASSSGTGGRVNTEAFF | TGTGCCAGCAGCTCGGGGACAGGGGGCAGGGTTAACACTGAAGCTTTCTTT
TRBJ1-6 | TRBV6-1 | once | NA | CASSEIRQGNSPLHF | TGTGCCAGCAGTGAAATAAGGCAGGGTAATTCACCCCTCCACTTT
TRBJ2-7 | TRBV6-5 | NA | TRBD1 | CASSRQGYEQYF | TGTGCCAGCAGTCGACAGGGTTACGAGCAGTACTTC
TRBJ2-7 | TRBV7-9 | NA | NA | CASSLGQHPYEQYF | TGTGCCAGCAGTTTGGGGCAGCATCCCTACGAGCAGTACTTC
TRBJ2-7 | TRBV6-5 | NA | TRBD2 | CASSSSGRAYEQYF | TGTGCCAGCAGTTCCAGCGGGAGGGCCTACGAGCAGTACTTC
TRBJ2-7 | TRBV6-1 | NA | NA | CASSETDPLDPYEQYF | TGTGCCAGCAGTGAAACGGACCCGTTAGACCCCTACGAGCAGTACTTC
TRBJ1-1 | TRBV30 | NA | NA | CAWNFIPNTEAFF | TGTGCCTGGAATTTCATCCCGAACACTGAAGCTTTCTTT
TRBJ2-1 | TRBV19 | once | TRBD2 | CASSPTSGSYNEQFF | TGTGCCAGTAGCCCTACTAGCGGGTCCTACAATGAGCAGTTCTTC
TRBJ2-1 | TRBV28 | NA | TRBD2 | CASSRTSQTDNEQFF | TGTGCCAGCAGCCGGACTAGCCAAACGGACAATGAGCAGTTCTTC
TRBJ2-3 | TRBV11-3 | NA | TRBD2 | CASSLVAGGTDTQYF | TGTGCCAGCAGCTTAGTAGCGGGAGGCACAGATACGCAGTATTTT
TRBJ2-7 | TRBV28 | NA | TRBD1 | CASSLLPGTAPYEQYF | TGTGCCAGCAGTTTATTGCCCGGGACAGCCCCCTACGAGCAGTACTTC
TRBJ2-6 | TRBV7-9 | once | NA | CASSPRQVPSSGANVLTF | TGTGCCAGCAGCCCCAGACAGGTTCCCAGCTCTGGGGCCAACGTCCTGACTTTC
TRBJ1-4 | TRBV4-3 | few | TRBD1 | CASSQVGTGPSEKLFF | TGCGCCAGCAGCCAAGTTGGGACAGGGCCCTCTGAAAAACTGTTTTTT
TRBJ2-3 | TRBV10-3 | NA | TRBD2 | CAISESPSGTTDTQYF | TGTGCCATCAGTGAGTCCCCTAGCGGGACAACAGATACGCAGTATTTT
TRBJ2-4 | TRBV4-2 | NA | NA | CASSQDSVGAKNIQYF | TGTGCCAGCAGCCAAGACTCGGTGGGAGCCAAAAACATTCAGTACTTC
TRBJ2-1 | TRBV6-1 | once | NA | CASSQPYNEQFF | TGTGCCAGCAGTCAACCCTACAATGAGCAGTTCTTC
TRBJ2-7 | TRBV7-9 | NA | NA | CASSLELEQYF | TGTGCCAGCAGCTTAGAACTAGAGCAGTACTTC
TRBJ2-4 | TRBV5-1 | NA | TRBD2 | CASSSSPGLADLAKNIQYF | TGCGCCAGCAGCTCAAGCCCGGGACTAGCGGATTTAGCCAAAAACATTCAGTACTTC
TRBJ2-3 | TRBV12-5 | NA | TRBD1 | CASGPGQLTDTQYF | TGTGCTAGTGGTCCGGGACAGCTCACAGATACGCAGTATTTT
TRBJ1-2 | TRBV5-5 | NA | NA | CASSFFPSRDNYGYTF | TGTGCCAGCAGCTTTTTTCCCTCGCGGGACAACTATGGCTACACCTTC
TRBJ2-5 | TRBV7-9 | NA | NA | CASSLGRQFQETQYF | TGTGCCAGCAGCTTAGGGCGGCAGTTTCAAGAGACCCAGTACTTC
TRBJ2-7 | TRBV12-1 | NA | NA | CASSFSSGLAGEVYEQYF | TGTGCCAGCAGCTTTAGCTCGGGACTAGCGGGGGAGGTGTACGAGCAGTACTTC
TRBJ1-4 | TRBV5-1 | NA | NA | CASSWGRADEKLFF | TGCGCCAGCAGCTGGGGGAGGGCCGATGAAAAACTGTTTTTT
TRBJ2-3 | TRBV30 | NA | NA | CAWSQGARGTDTQYF | TGTGCCTGGAGTCAGGGGGCGCGGGGGACAGATACGCAGTATTTT
TRBJ2-3 | TRBV7-6 | once | NA | CASSLGGSRDTQYF | TGTGCCAGCAGCTTAGGAGGGAGTCGGGATACGCAGTATTTT
TRBJ2-7 | TRBV7-2 | NA | TRBD2 | CASSLEAGEGYEQYF | TGTGCCAGCAGCTTAGAAGCGGGAGAGGGCTACGAGCAGTACTTC
TRBJ2-2 | TRBV19 | NA | TRBD2 | CASSMRRTSGRGGELFF | TGTGCCAGTAGTATGAGGAGGACTAGCGGGAGGGGCGGGGAGCTGTTTTTT
TRBJ2-7 | TRBV4-1 | NA | TRBD2 | CASSQDAPGLAQAYEQYF | TGCGCCAGCAGCCAAGATGCGCCGGGACTAGCTCAAGCCTACGAGCAGTACTTC
TRBJ1-6 | TRBV27 | NA | NA | CASSFSSSYNSPLHF | TGTGCCAGCAGTTTCTCAAGCTCCTATAATTCACCCCTCCACTTT
TRBJ2-7 | TRBV6-5 | NA | TRBD2 | CASSSLGTSGYEQYF | TGTGCCAGCAGTTCCTTAGGGACTAGCGGTTACGAGCAGTACTTC
TRBJ2-2 | TRBV10-2 | NA | TRBD2 | CASPGTSGSEAAGELFF | TGCGCCAGCCCCGGGACTAGCGGGAGTGAAGCCGCCGGGGAGCTGTTTTTT
TRBJ2-5 | TRBV4-2 | NA | TRBD2 | CASSQTSGRQETQYF | TGTGCCAGCAGCCAAACTAGCGGGAGGCAAGAGACCCAGTACTTC
TRBJ2-7 | TRBV20-1 | NA | NA | CSASAPEQYF | TGCAGTGCCTCCGCCCCCGAGCAGTACTTC
TRBJ2-7 | TRBV7-6 | NA | NA | CASSLASHLSYEQYF | TGTGCCAGCAGCTTAGCTAGCCACCTCAGCTACGAGCAGTACTTC
TRBJ2-7 | TRBV10-3 | NA | TRBD1 | CATGTGGYEQYF | TGTGCCACCGGGACAGGGGGCTACGAGCAGTACTTC
TRBJ2-1 | TRBV28 | NA | TRBD1 | CASSLWSPGQSNNEQFF | TGTGCCAGCAGTTTGTGGTCTCCGGGACAGAGTAACAATGAGCAGTTCTTC
TRBJ1-5 | TRBV28 | NA | NA | CASSRTTGLYQPQHF | TGTGCCAGCAGCCGCACTACAGGGCTTTATCAGCCCCAGCATTTT
TRBJ2-1 | TRBV7-8 | NA | NA | CASSLGGALPYNEQFF | TGTGCCAGCAGCTTAGGGGGGGCACTACCCTACAATGAGCAGTTCTTC
TRBJ2-7 | TRBV10-3 | NA | NA | CATRGGADYEQYF | TGTGCCACCAGGGGGGGGGCCGACTACGAGCAGTACTTC